The clone carrying this TCR beta chain was found a few times. Antigen unknown. Germline assignment: CDR1 SGDLS and CDR2 YYNGEE. V was clipped by 2 bases and J by 4 bases, with 10 bases between them. CDR3 length: 15 residues. TCR cDNA, made by 5'RACE template switching, carried an added universal primer site and UMIs. TCRdb passed the 5' RACE reads through MiXCR, listing each CDR3 protein once. The sample lists some 340,000 distinct CDR3 sequences, about 10% occurring once. These data belong to a study of T cells after yellow fever vaccination. General study results and limits: Reappearing after the booster were most of the clones from primary vaccination (96% CD4, 85% to 90% CD8).

The specimen comprised CD4+ T cells sorted from PBMCs, sampled 45 days after the yellow fever booster vaccination. The V and J genes are TRBV9 and TRBJ2-6; perhaps TRBD1 as D (5 bases). The receptor comes from a man aged 18 to 30 who received the YFV17D yellow fever vaccine. CDR3 residues: CASSVPRTGANVLTF. The CDR3 nucleotides read TGTGCCAGCAGCGTGCCCCGGACAGGGGCCAACGTCCTGACTTTC.